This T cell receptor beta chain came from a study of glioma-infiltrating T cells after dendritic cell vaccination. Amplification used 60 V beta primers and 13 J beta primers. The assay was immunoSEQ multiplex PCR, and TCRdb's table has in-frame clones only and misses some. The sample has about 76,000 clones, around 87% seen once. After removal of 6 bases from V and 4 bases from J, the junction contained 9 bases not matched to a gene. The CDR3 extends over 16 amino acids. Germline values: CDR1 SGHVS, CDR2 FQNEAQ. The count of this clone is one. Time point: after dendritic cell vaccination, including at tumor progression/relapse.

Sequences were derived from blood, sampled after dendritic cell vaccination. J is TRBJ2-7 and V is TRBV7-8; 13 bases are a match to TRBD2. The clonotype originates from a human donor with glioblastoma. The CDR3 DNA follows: TGTGCCAGCAGATCACCGGGACTAGCGGGACGGTACGAGCAGTACTTC. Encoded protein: CASRSPGLAGRYEQYF.